This T cell receptor (beta chain) was retrieved from a study of cytomegalovirus exposure and HLA in healthy donors. Study outcomes and limitations: According to a later analysis, donors in an Asian-associated ancestry cluster reportedly had fewer N-insertions than the roughly 640-donor mean. In an earlier analysis, productive rearrangement rates for most beta V segments clustered near 87% or 30%.

All donors participated as healthy donors of bone marrow. The ends lost 7 bases at V and 5 bases at J; junction bases unmatched: 4. This CDR3 comprises 13 residues. Germline V gene sequence: CDR1 SQVTM, CDR2 ANQGSEA. About this clone: Its antigen is currently unknown.

PCR used 60 Vbeta primers and 13 Jbeta primers. Sequencing used immunoSEQ multiplex PCR; TCRdb keeps in-frame clones, though not all of them. The data show approximately 130,000 clones, about 82% seen once. Specimen: PBMCs. The chain has TRBV29-1 and TRBJ2-1; TRBD2 aligns across 11 bases. The TCR comes from a female donor in good health and CMV-seropositive. CDR3 sequence reads: CSAEGLADNEQFF. The CDR3 DNA reads TGCAGCGCCGAGGGACTAGCGGACAATGAGCAGTTCTTC.